The sequence of this T cell receptor (beta chain) was determined in a study of T-cell reconstitution after alpha-beta-depleted transplantation in children. V dropped 0 bases and J dropped 8; count of bases not matched to a gene: 7. Germline V lookup: CDR1 SGHTA, CDR2 FQGNSA. This CDR3 is 15 amino acids long. Using unique molecular identifiers, the investigators prepared the TCRbeta library. TCRdb redid the calling of the PCR reads with MiXCR, one entry per CDR3 protein. Among about 200,000 distinct CDR3 sequences listed, roughly 7.1% were seen once. This clonotype was seen repeatedly, ten times or more.

The sequence came from a boy younger than 10 with acute lymphoblastic leukemia, due to receive a stem cell transplant. The specimen comprised PBMCs, sampled before TCRalphabeta/CD19-depleted stem cell transplant. The V and J genes are TRBV7-2 and TRBJ2-1, with TRBD2 identical over 7 bases. CDR3 sequence (DNA): TGTGCCAGCAGCTTAGCGGGAGGGAGTTTCGATGAGCAGTTCTTC. Translated, it gives CASSLAGGSFDEQFF.